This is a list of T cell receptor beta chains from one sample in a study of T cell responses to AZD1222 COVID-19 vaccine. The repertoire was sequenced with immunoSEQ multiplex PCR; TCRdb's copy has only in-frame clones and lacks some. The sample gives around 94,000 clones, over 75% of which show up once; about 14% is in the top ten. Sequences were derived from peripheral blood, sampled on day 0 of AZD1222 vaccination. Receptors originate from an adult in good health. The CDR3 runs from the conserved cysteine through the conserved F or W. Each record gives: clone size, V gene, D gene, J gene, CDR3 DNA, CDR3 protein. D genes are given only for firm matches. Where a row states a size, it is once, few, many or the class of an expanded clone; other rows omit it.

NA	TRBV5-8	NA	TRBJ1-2	TGTGCCAGCACCGTCGACAACTATGGCTACACCTTC	CASTVDNYGYTF
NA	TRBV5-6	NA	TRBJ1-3	TGTGCCAGCAGCCCTACCGGGGGAACTGGAAACACCATATATTTT	CASSPTGGTGNTIYF
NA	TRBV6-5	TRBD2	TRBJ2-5	TGTGCCAGCTCGGGAGGGAGTCAAGAGACCCAGTACTTC	CASSGGSQETQYF
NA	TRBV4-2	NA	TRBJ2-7	TGTGCCAGCAGCCAAGAAATCGGGGTTACCTACGAGCAGTACTTC	CASSQEIGVTYEQYF
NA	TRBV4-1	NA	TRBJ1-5	TGCGCCAGCAGCCAAGATCTTCGGAATCAGCCCCAGCATTTT	CASSQDLRNQPQHF
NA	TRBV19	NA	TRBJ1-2	TGTGCCAGTAGTATAGATGCCGGGGGCTTCGGCTACACCTTC	CASSIDAGGFGYTF
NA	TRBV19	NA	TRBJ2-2	TGTGCCAGTAGTATGGGGGGACTCCCGCACACCGGGGAGCTGTTTTTT	CASSMGGLPHTGELFF
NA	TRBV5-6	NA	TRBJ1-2	TGTGCCAGCAGCTTAAGTGTAACATCCATTAACTATGGCTACACCTTC	CASSLSVTSINYGYTF
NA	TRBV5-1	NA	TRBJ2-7	TGCGCCAGCAGCTTGGTCGGTTCAGGGATTGGATACGAGCAGTACTTC	CASSLVGSGIGYEQYF
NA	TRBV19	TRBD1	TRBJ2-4	TGTGCCAGTAGTCCTCGGACAGGGAGAGGAAACATTCAGTACTTC	CASSPRTGRGNIQYF
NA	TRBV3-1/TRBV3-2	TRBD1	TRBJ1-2	TGTGCCAGCAGCCAAGACGCGACAGGGGTTTATGGCTACACCTTC	CASSQDATGVYGYTF
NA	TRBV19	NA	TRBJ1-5	TGTGCCAGTAGTCTCCGGGGCAGGGCCCCAAATCAGCCCCAGCATTTT	CASSLRGRAPNQPQHF
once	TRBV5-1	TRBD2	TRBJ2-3	TGCGCCAGCAGCCTAAAGCGGGGCCGCACAGATACGCAGTATTTT	CASSLKRGRTDTQYF
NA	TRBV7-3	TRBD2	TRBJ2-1	TGTGCCAGCAGCTTAGGCGGGGGGCCCGGGATCGAGCAGTTCTTC	CASSLGGGPGIEQFF
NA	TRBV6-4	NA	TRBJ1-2	TGTGCCAGCAGTGTTGGTCCTTCTAACTATGGCTACACCTTC	CASSVGPSNYGYTF
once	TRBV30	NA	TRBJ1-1	TGTGCCTGGAGTGTAGGGAGGGACACTGAAGCTTTCTTT	CAWSVGRDTEAFF
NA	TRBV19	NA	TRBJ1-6	TGTGCCAGTAGTATAGGGGGAGATTCACCCCTCCACTTT	CASSIGGDSPLHF
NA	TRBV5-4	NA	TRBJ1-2	TGTGCCAGCAGCTTGGCCGGTCCCATCTATGGCTACACCTTC	CASSLAGPIYGYTF
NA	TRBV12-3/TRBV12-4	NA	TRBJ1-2	TGTGCCAGCAGTGAGGGGGGTAGAGGCTACACCTTC	CASSEGGRGYTF
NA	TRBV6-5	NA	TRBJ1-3	TGTGCCAGCAAGTCGGCAGGAGACTCTGGAAACACCATATATTTT	CASKSAGDSGNTIYF
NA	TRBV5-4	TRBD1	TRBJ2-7	TGTGCCAGCAGCTTAGGGGGGACAGGTTCCTACGAGCAGTACTTC	CASSLGGTGSYEQYF
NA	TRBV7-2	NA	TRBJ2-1	TGTGCCAGCAGCTTAGGGCCCCTTCCGGAGCAGTTCTTC	CASSLGPLPEQFF
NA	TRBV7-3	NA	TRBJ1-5	TGTGCCAGCAGCTCCCCTACGGTCTTTAATCAGCCCCAGCATTTT	CASSSPTVFNQPQHF
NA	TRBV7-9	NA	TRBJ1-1	TGTGCCAGCAGCTTATCACGGGGGGGAGGCACTGAAGCTTTCTTT	CASSLSRGGGTEAFF
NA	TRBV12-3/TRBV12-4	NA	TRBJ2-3	TGTGCCAGCAGCCTCACAGATACGCAGTATTTT	CASSLTDTQYF
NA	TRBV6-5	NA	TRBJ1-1	TGTGCCAGCACCGTGGGGGCTACCTCTGAAGCTTTCTTT	CASTVGATSEAFF
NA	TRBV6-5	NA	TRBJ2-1	TGTGCCAGCAAAAGGGACTCCTACAATGAGCAGTTCTTC	CASKRDSYNEQFF
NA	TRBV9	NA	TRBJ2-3	TGTGCCAGCAGCGTAGGGCTAGCCGGCACAGATACGCAGTATTTT	CASSVGLAGTDTQYF
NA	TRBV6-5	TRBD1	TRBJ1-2	TGTGCCAGCAGTTCCGGGACAGGGGAGGTAGGCTACACCTTC	CASSSGTGEVGYTF
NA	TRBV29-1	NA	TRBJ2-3	TGCAGCGTTGAGGGGGCCCCAGCAGTTACGCAGTATTTT	CSVEGAPAVTQYF
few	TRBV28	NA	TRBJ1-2	TGTGCCAGCAGTTCCGGGCCGCGCTATGGCTACACCTTC	CASSSGPRYGYTF
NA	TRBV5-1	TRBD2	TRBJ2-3	TGCGCCAGCAGCAGAACCGGGACTAGCGGGGGGGCCGGGGATACGCAGTATTTT	CASSRTGTSGGAGDTQYF
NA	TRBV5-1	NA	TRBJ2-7	TGCGCCAGCAGCTTGGATCAACGAGGGCCCCGCGAGCAGTACTTC	CASSLDQRGPREQYF
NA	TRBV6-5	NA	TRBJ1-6	TGTGCCAGCAGTCCAGGGGTGACCCTCCACTTT	CASSPGVTLHF
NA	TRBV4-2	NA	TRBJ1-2	TGTGCCAGCAGCCAAGATAGAAGTCGGGGGAATCGGGACTATGGCTACACCTTC	CASSQDRSRGNRDYGYTF
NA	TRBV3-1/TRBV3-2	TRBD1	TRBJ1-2	TGTGCCAGCAGCCATACAGGGGCTGGGGGCTACACCTTC	CASSHTGAGGYTF
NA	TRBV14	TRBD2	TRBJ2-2	TGTGCCAGCAGCCCTCGGACTAGGAACGACCGTGGCGGGGAGCTGTTTTTT	CASSPRTRNDRGGELFF
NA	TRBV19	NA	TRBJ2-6	TGTGCCAGTGGGGCAGTCTCTGGGGCCAACGTCCTGACTTTC	CASGAVSGANVLTF
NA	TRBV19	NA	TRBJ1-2	TGTGCCAGTAATCGGGGTAATAACTATGGCTACACCTTC	CASNRGNNYGYTF
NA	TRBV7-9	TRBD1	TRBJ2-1	TGTGCCAGCAGCATGACAGGGGGCTCGAATGAGCAGTTCTTC	CASSMTGGSNEQFF
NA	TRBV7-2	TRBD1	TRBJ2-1	TGTGCCAGCAGCTTAGCGCTAGGGACAGGGGGCTATGAGCAGTTCTTC	CASSLALGTGGYEQFF